The clone carrying this T cell receptor (beta chain) has more than one count but fewer than ten. Its cognate antigen is unknown. The PCR made use of 60 Vbeta and 13 Jbeta primers. The data were produced by immunoSEQ multiplex PCR, yet TCRdb's version contains in-frame clones alone and is incomplete. The data show roughly 200,000 clones, 82% seen once. This specimen comes from a study of cytomegalovirus exposure and HLA in healthy donors. The CDR3 is 15 amino acids. CDR1 is MGHRA, CDR2 YSYEKL, per germline. V was trimmed by 3 bases and J by 0 bases, leaving 9 bases between them. Broader study findings: The listing of 150 to 200 TCR beta chains classed them as cytomegalovirus-associated. In a later analysis, at a false discovery rate of 0.05, approximately 15,000 TCR beta sequences matched HLA alleles.

Sequenced material: PBMCs. The clonotype was recovered from a woman in her 40s in good health and CMV-seronegative. The rearrangement links TRBV4-1 to TRBJ1-3; D is ambiguous. The CDR3 spells CASSQLTSSGNTIYF. CDR3 nucleotide sequence: TGCGCCAGCAGCCAGCTTACGAGCTCTGGAAACACCATATATTTT.